The 5 T cell receptor beta chains in this list originate from one sample, sequenced in a study of blood T cells in healthy people across ages. A second PCR of roughly 7 to 11 cycles used a sample-barcoded 5' primer and a J-beta primer mix. TCRdb reanalysed the 5' RACE reads using MiXCR and keeps one entry per CDR3 protein. The table lists 750,000 to 950,000 distinct CDR3 sequences, 50% to 65% of them singletons, with approximately 41% in the top ten. The sample comprised blood. The receptors stem from an older man in good health.

This chain uses TRBV12-3 or TRBV12-4 with TRBJ2-5, with TRBD2 as a possible D gene (5 bases). Trimming removed 8 bases at V and 1 base at J, with 20 bases between. The CDR3 runs 16 residues. The CDR3: CASARDGLGGQETQYF. CDR3 sequence (DNA): TGTGCCAGCGCTCGGGATGGGTTAGGCGGCCAAGAGACCCAGTACTTC.

This clonotype was counted a few times. This sequence joins TRBV5-1 and TRBJ2-7; TRBD1 or TRBD2 may be the D gene (6 bases each). Looked up from germline, CDR1 is SGHRS and CDR2 is YFSETQ. With 3 bases removed from V and 4 bases from J, the gap between germline ends came to 14 bases. The CDR3 consists of 14 residues. The CDR3 spells CASSSAGHTYEQYF. The CDR3 DNA follows: TGCGCCAGCAGCTCGGCGGGACACACATACGAGCAGTACTTC.

The rearrangement uses TRBV9 and TRBJ2-3; D is unclear. Trimming left V 0 bases short and J 6 bases short, with 17 bases between. Germline V gives CDR1 SGDLS, CDR2 YYNGEE. This CDR3 contains 16 residues. The DNA of the CDR3 is TGTGCCAGCAGCGTAGCTACCAGCGATCGGTCGGATACGCAGTATTTT. Protein product: CASSVATSDRSDTQYF. Using reference TRBV9 and TRBJ2-3 for the parts outside the CDR3, the full variable domain is DSGVTQTPKHLITATGQRVTLRCSPRSGDLSVYWYQQSLDQGLQFLIQYYNGEERAKGNILERFSAQQFPDLHSELNLSSLELGDSALYFCASSVATSDRSDTQYFGPGTRLTVL.

The chain carries TRBV6-5 and TRBJ2-3; TRBD2 aligns across 7 bases. After removal of 0 bases from V and 14 bases from J, the junction contained 17 bases not matched to a gene. From germline, CDR1 is MNHEY and CDR2 SVGAGI. The CDR3 extends over 16 amino acids. CDR3 bases: TGTGCCAGCAGTTACTCGGGAGGTAGCGGGCACAGATACGCGTATTTT. This encodes CASSYSGGSGHRYAYF.

This rearrangement joins TRBV5-1 to TRBJ2-1; a weak D match, TRBD2 (6 bases). Trimming cost V 5 bases and J 4 bases, with 10 bases left between them. Germline loops: CDR1 SGHRS, CDR2 YFSETQ. This CDR3 region has 13 residues. The CDR3 loop reads CASRRGEYNEQFF. The CDR3, as DNA: TGCGCCAGCAGGCGCGGGGAATACAATGAGCAGTTCTTC.